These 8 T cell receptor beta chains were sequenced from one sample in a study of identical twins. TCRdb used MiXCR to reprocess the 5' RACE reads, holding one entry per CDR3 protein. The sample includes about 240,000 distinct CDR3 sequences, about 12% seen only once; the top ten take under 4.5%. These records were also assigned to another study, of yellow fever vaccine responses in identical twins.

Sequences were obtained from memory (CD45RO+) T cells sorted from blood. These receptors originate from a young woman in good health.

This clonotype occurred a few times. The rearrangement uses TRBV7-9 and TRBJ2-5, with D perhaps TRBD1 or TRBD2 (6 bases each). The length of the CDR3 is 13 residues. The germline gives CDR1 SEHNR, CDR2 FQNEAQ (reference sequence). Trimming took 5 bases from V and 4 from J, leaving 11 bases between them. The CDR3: CASSPEGGETQYF. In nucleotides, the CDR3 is TGTGCCAGCAGCCCCGAGGGGGGAGAGACCCAGTACTTC.

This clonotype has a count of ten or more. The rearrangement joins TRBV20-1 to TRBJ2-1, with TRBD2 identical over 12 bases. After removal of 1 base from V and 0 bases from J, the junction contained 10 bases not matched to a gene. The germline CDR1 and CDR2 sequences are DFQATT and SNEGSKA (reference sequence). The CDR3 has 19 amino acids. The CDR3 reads CSARVWASGRAGSYNEQFF. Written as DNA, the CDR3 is TGCAGTGCTAGAGTCTGGGCTAGCGGGAGGGCCGGCTCCTACAATGAGCAGTTCTTC.

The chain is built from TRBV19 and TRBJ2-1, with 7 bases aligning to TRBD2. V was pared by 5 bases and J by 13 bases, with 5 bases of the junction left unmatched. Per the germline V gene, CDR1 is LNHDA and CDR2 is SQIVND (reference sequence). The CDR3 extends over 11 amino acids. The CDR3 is CASSVGTTQFF. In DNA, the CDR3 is TGTGCCAGTAGTGTCGGGACTACACAGTTCTTC.

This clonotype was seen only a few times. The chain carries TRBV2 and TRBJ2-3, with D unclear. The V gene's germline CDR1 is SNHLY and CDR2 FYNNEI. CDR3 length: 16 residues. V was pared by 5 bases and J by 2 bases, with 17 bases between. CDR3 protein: CASSYSIGKLTDTQYF. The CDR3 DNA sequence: TGTGCCAGCAGTTATTCGATTGGGAAACTCACAGATACGCAGTATTTT. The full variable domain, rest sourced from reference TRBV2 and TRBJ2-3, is EPEVTQTPSHQVTQMGQEVILRCVPISNHLYFYWYRQILGQKVEFLVSFYNNEISEKSEIFDDQFSVERPDGSNFTLKIRSTKLEDSAMYFCASSYSIGKLTDTQYFGPGTRLTVL.

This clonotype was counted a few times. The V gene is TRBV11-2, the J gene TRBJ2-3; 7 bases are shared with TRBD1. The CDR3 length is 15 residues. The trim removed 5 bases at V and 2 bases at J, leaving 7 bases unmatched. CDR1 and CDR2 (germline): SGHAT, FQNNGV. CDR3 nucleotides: TGTGCCAGCAGCCCTAGAGGGGGCATCACAGATACGCAGTATTTT. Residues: CASSPRGGITDTQYF.

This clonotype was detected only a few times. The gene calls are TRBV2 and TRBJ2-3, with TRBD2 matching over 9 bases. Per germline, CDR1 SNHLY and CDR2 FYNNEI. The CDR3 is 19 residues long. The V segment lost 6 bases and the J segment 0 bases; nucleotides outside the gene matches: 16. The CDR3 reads CASSAPSSGTDLSTDTQYF. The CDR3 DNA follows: TGTGCCAGCAGCGCCCCCTCTAGCGGGACCGACCTTAGCACAGATACGCAGTATTTT.

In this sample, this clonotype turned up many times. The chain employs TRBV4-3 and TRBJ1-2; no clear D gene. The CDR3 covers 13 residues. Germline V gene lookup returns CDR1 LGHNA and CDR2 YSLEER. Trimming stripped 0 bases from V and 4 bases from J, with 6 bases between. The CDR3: CASSQDRGYGYTF. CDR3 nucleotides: TGCGCCAGCAGCCAAGATCGGGGCTATGGCTACACCTTC.

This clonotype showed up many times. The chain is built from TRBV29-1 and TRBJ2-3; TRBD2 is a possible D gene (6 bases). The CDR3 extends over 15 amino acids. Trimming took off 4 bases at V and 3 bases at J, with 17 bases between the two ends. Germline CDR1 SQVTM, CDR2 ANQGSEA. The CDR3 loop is CSVGTPRGKTDTQYF. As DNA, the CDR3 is TGCAGCGTTGGAACCCCCCGGGGGAAGACAGATACGCAGTATTTT.